This is a list of T cell receptor beta chains from one sample in a study of blood T cell repertoires in COVID-19. Measured with immunoSEQ multiplex PCR; TCRdb has only the in-frame clones, and not every one. The table includes 40,000 to 50,000 clones, about 80% detected once. What was sequenced was peripheral blood. These TCRs come from a man in his 70s with active or convalescent COVID-19. Both conserved end residues are part of each CDR3. D genes are given only for firm matches. Size is omitted from some rows. Given values are once, few, many or a class for expanded clones.

>NA|TRBJ2-3|TRBD1|TRBV2
CASRKDRGSTDTQYF
TGTGCCAGCAGGAAGGACAGGGGCAGCACAGATACGCAGTATTTT
>NA|TRBJ1-1|NA|TRBV14
CASSQETVMNTEAFF
TGTGCCAGCAGCCAAGAAACAGTCATGAACACTGAAGCTTTCTTT
>NA|TRBJ1-2|NA|TRBV5-3
CARSLSPGYGYTF
TGTGCCAGAAGCTTGAGCCCCGGCTATGGCTACACCTTC
>few|TRBJ2-5|NA|TRBV10-2
CASSEGGGRYSQETQYF
TGCGCCAGCAGTGAAGGCGGGGGCCGTTATTCTCAAGAGACCCAGTACTTC
>once|TRBJ1-6|NA|TRBV6-5
CASSMDSYNSPLHF
TGTGCCAGCAGCATGGACAGCTATAATTCACCCCTCCACTTT
>once|TRBJ1-5|NA|TRBV19
CASTPGITWEEVNQPQHF
TGTGCCAGTACCCCAGGAATCACTTGGGAGGAGGTCAATCAGCCCCAGCATTTT
>NA|TRBJ2-7|NA|TRBV11-3
CASSLDGDEQYF
TGTGCCAGCAGCCTCGACGGGGACGAGCAGTACTTC
>few|TRBJ2-5|TRBD2|TRBV11-2
CASSPSTSSGGPQETQYF
TGTGCCAGCAGCCCAAGCACGTCTAGCGGGGGGCCCCAAGAGACCCAGTACTTC
>NA|TRBJ1-1|NA|TRBV11-2
CASSRTGVKGNTEAFF
TGTGCCAGCAGTCGGACTGGGGTTAAGGGGAACACTGAAGCTTTCTTT
>NA|TRBJ2-5|TRBD1|TRBV6-5
CASSYSGRGQAETQYF
TGTGCCAGCAGTTACTCGGGCAGGGGGCAGGCAGAGACCCAGTACTTC
>few|TRBJ2-1|NA|TRBV11-2
CASSPNKRLEQFF
TGTGCCAGCAGCCCCAACAAGAGGCTTGAGCAGTTCTTC
>NA|TRBJ2-5|NA|TRBV18
CASSPPHQIETQYF
TGTGCCAGCTCACCACCGCACCAGATAGAGACCCAGTACTTC
>NA|TRBJ2-3|TRBD2|TRBV2
CASSGGLGTTDTQYF
TGTGCCAGCAGTGGGGGACTAGGGACCACAGATACGCAGTATTTT
>NA|TRBJ1-6|NA|TRBV7-9
CASSFSRLGRNSPLHF
TGTGCCAGCAGCTTTTCTCGACTTGGGAGGAATTCACCCCTCCACTTT
>NA|TRBJ1-4|TRBD1|TRBV19
CASQRTGISTTNEKLFF
TGTGCCAGTCAAAGGACAGGGATAAGTACAACTAATGAAAAACTGTTTTTT
>NA|TRBJ2-1|TRBD2|TRBV28
CASRRTSGGNNEQFF
TGTGCCAGCAGGCGGACTAGCGGGGGCAACAATGAGCAGTTCTTC